This T cell receptor (beta chain) was identified during a study of shared clonotypes between healthy human individuals. Points on this clone: Its specificity is unknown.

The study's findings and limits: Some clonotypes were shared by all four sorted-subset donors, while others were not shared. The non-shared ones had lower generation probabilities than the shared ones.

This CDR3 is 15 amino acids long. The J segment lost 3 bases and the V segment lost 5 bases, leaving 6 bases of the junction unmatched. Germline CDR1 and CDR2: SGHRS and YFSETQ. Donors were healthy HIV-negative adults without recently reported acute infections or vaccinations. Naive CD45RA+ and memory CD45RA-negative subsets were split from CD4+ cells. A roughly 200 ng quantity of DNA, tens of thousands of T cell genomes, went into the sorted-subset replicate PCRs. This table comes from immunoSEQ multiplex PCR, and its TCRdb copy is limited to in-frame clones, with some not included. The data contain about 670,000 clones, around 72% of them singletons.

The sequence was collected from a woman under 40 in good health. Sequenced sample: memory CD4+ T cells sorted from blood. Sample subset: CD45RA-negative fraction. The rearrangement links TRBV5-1 to TRBJ2-7; 12 bases fit TRBD1. CDR3 sequence: CASSFGTGGIYEQYF. The DNA of the CDR3 is TGCGCCAGCAGTTTCGGGACAGGGGGCATCTACGAGCAGTACTTC. Full variable domain (outside the CDR3, taken from reference TRBV5-1 and TRBJ2-7): KAGVTQTPRYLIKTRGQQVTLSCSPISGHRSVSWYQQTPGQGLQFLFEYFSETQRNKGNFPGRFSGRQFSNSRSEMNVSTLELGDSALYLCASSFGTGGIYEQYFGPGTRLTVT.